This paragraph reports one T cell receptor beta chain. Enrollment of patients from Seattle took place during active infection, with longitudinal follow-up. Data came from immunoSEQ multiplex PCR; TCRdb stores just in-frame clones and leaves some out. The sample comprises 150,000 to 200,000 clones, around 83% of which are singletons, and around 7.3% rests with the top ten. In germline, CDR1 is MDHEN, CDR2 SYDVKM. The CDR3 totals 17 residues. The germline V and J ends were trimmed by 6 bases and 0 bases, with 15 bases remaining between them. The data belong to a study of blood T cell repertoires in COVID-19. As for the study in general: Samples taken during acute and convalescent COVID-19 were collected in the United States, Italy and Spain.

What was sequenced was peripheral blood. The source of this sequence is a woman in her 70s with COVID-19, enrolled during active disease. The rearrangement joins TRBV28 to TRBJ1-6; maybe TRBD1 (5 bases). CDR3 bases: TGTGCCAGCAGCCAAGGCTGGGGCAGCTCCTATAATTCACCCCTCCACTTT. Protein sequence: CASSQGWGSSYNSPLHF.